This T cell receptor (beta chain) was captured in a study of OX40 agonist ivuxolimab in advanced cancers. CDR1 SGHDN and CDR2 FVKESK come from the germline V gene. The ends lost 4 bases at V and 2 bases at J; junction bases unmatched: 4. This CDR3 contains 17 residues. The protocol was immunoSEQ multiplex PCR, while the TCRdb copy is restricted to in-frame clones and leaves out a portion. The table includes roughly 76,000 clones, 80% to 90% detected once. This receptor was identified in an adult with an advanced solid tumor such as melanoma, head and neck, liver or kidney cancer. The input for sequencing was CD4+ or CD8+ T cells sorted from blood, taken in a trial of the OX40 agonist ivuxolimab. J is TRBJ2-2 and V is TRBV14; 13 bases are shared with TRBD2. The CDR3 region has the DNA TGTGCCAGCAGCCGACTAGCGGGGGGACTTAACACCGGGGAGCTGTTTTTT. It translates to CASSRLAGGLNTGELFF.